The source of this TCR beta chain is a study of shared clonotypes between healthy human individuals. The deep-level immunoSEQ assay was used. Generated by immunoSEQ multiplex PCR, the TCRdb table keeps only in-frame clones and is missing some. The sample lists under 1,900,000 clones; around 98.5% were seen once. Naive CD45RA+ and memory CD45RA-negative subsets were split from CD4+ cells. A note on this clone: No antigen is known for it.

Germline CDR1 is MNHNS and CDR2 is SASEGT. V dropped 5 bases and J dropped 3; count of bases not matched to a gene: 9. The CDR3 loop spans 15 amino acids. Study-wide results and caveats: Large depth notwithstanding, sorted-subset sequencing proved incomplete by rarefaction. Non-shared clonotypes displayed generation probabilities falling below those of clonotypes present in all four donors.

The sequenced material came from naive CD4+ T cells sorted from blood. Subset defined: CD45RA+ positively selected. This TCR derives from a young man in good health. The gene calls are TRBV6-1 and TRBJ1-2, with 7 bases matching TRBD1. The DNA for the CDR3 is TGTGCCAGCAGTCCCCACTCGCAGGGGGACTATGGCTACACCTTC. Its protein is CASSPHSQGDYGYTF.